Shown below are 12 T cell receptor beta chains from a single sample sequenced in a study of spatial heterogeneity in lung cancer. One entry per CDR3 protein results from TCRdb running MiXCR on the 5' RACE reads. This sample has 8,000 or so distinct CDR3 sequences, with 15% to 19% found just once. Time point given: sample taken at primary tumor resection. The sample consisted of normal lung tissue next to the tumor, taken at surgery. The receptors shown here come from a male donor with early-stage non-small cell lung cancer.

In this sample, this clonotype turned up a few times. The chain links TRBV7-3 to TRBJ2-1; D remains unclear. V lost 8 bases, J lost 0 bases, and 14 bases lay in between. This CDR3 is 15 amino acids long. Germline V lookup: CDR1 SGHTA, CDR2 FQGTGA. The CDR3 here is CASAASPSSYNEQFF. CDR3 nucleotides: TGTGCCAGCGCTGCGAGTCCGAGCTCCTACAATGAGCAGTTCTTC.

This clonotype occurred a few times. The rearrangement links TRBV20-1 to TRBJ1-1, with a possible D match to TRBD1 (5 bases). The germline V gene encodes CDR1 DFQATT and CDR2 SNEGSKA (reference sequence). The CDR3 is made up of 13 amino acids. V was clipped by 0 bases and J by 2 bases, with 7 bases between them. The CDR3: CSAREGQNTEAFF. The CDR3, as DNA: TGCAGTGCTAGAGAGGGGCAAAACACTGAAGCTTTCTTT.

This clonotype has only a few counts. The chain joins TRBV29-1 to TRBJ2-3, with a weak D call TRBD1 (6 bases). The CDR3 contains 15 residues. The ends were cut back, 5 bases at V and 7 bases at J, with 22 bases in the middle. The V gene's germline CDR1 is SQVTM and CDR2 ANQGSEA. This CDR3 reads CSVKLQGTLAYTQYF. The CDR3 DNA follows: TGCAGCGTTAAACTACAGGGAACCCTGGCTTATACGCAGTATTTT.

This clonotype counts as medium-sized. This chain connects TRBV18 to TRBJ1-5; 9 positions agree with TRBD1. Germline V gene lookup returns CDR1 KGHSH and CDR2 LQKENI. The CDR3 consists of 15 residues. Trimming removed 3 bases from V and 4 bases from J; junction bases left unmatched: 4. This chain's CDR3 is CASSPDRGGNQPQHF. As DNA, the CDR3 is TGTGCCAGCTCACCGGACAGGGGAGGTAATCAGCCCCAGCATTTT.

This clonotype is deemed medium-sized (0.01 to 0.1%). The genes are TRBV18 and TRBJ2-7; 13 bases line up with TRBD2. The CDR3 length is 15 residues. Germline V lookup: CDR1 KGHSH, CDR2 LQKENI. The V segment lost 5 bases and the J segment 3 bases; nucleotides outside the gene matches: 4. CDR3 sequence: CASSSRTSGSYEQYF. CDR3 in DNA: TGTGCCAGCTCATCCCGGACTAGCGGGAGCTACGAGCAGTACTTC.

The chain combines TRBV7-2 with TRBJ2-3; TRBD1 might be the D (5 bases). There are 13 residues in the CDR3. V dropped 5 bases and J dropped 9 bases, with 15 bases sitting between them. Per germline, CDR1 SGHTA and CDR2 FQGNSA. CDR3 in amino acids: CASSIRRVGTQYF. In DNA, the CDR3 is TGTGCCAGCAGCATTCGCAGGGTAGGCACGCAGTATTTT.

V usage is TRBV2 and J usage is TRBJ2-7, with 11 bases lining up with TRBD1. Germline CDR1 reads SNHLY; CDR2 reads FYNNEI. CDR3 size: 13 residues. With 5 bases clipped from V and 7 bases from J, the junction kept 4 bases outside the gene matches. CDR3 in DNA: TGTGCCAGCAGTCGGGACAGGGGGTGGGAGCAGTACTTC. Encoded protein: CASSRDRGWEQYF. The full variable domain, with the rest looked up from reference TRBV2 and TRBJ2-7, is EPEVTQTPSHQVTQMGQEVILRCVPISNHLYFYWYRQILGQKVEFLVSFYNNEISEKSEIFDDQFSVERPDGSNFTLKIRSTKLEDSAMYFCASSRDRGWEQYFGPGTRLTVT.

This chain uses TRBV25-1 with TRBJ2-3; no reliable D call. This CDR3 comprises 12 residues. Germline V gene lookup returns CDR1 MGHDK and CDR2 SYGVNS. V lost 3 bases to trimming and J lost 10 bases, with 11 bases between them. CDR3 bases: TGTGCCAGCAGTGACGGTTTTCGGGCGCAGTATTTT. Its protein product is CASSDGFRAQYF.

The J gene is TRBJ2-5, the V gene TRBV19, with D maybe TRBD1 (6 bases). V gave up 6 bases and J gave up 2 bases, with 13 bases separating them. Per germline, CDR1 LNHDA and CDR2 SQIVND (reference sequence). CDR3 size: 14 residues. In nucleotides, the CDR3 is TGTGCCAGTAGCCTAGGAGGACAGCAAGAGACCCAGTACTTC. It is translated as CASSLGGQQETQYF.

Many counts were recorded for this clonotype. The chain combines TRBV6-2 or TRBV6-3 with TRBJ2-2; 8 nucleotides line up with TRBD1. The germline CDR1 and CDR2 sequences are MNHEY and SVGEGT. CDR3 size: 17 residues. Trimming removed 7 bases from V and 0 bases from J; junction bases left unmatched: 10. In DNA form, the CDR3 reads TGTGCCAGCACCGAGACAGGGGATCGTACGAACACCGGGGAGCTGTTTTTT. It is translated as CASTETGDRTNTGELFF.

The V gene is TRBV6-6, the J gene TRBJ2-5; D might be TRBD2 (6 bases). The V end was cut by 0 bases, the J end by 2 bases, with 7 bases between. This CDR3 is 14 amino acids long. Germline loops: CDR1 MNHNY, CDR2 SVGAGI (reference sequence). The CDR3 protein is CASSYSSGQETQYF. CDR3 DNA sequence: TGTGCCAGCAGTTACTCTAGCGGTCAAGAGACCCAGTACTTC.

This clonotype has just a few counts. The gene calls are TRBV5-1 and TRBJ2-7; TRBD1 agrees at 8 bases. CDR3 size: 17 residues. CDR1 and CDR2 (germline): SGHRS, YFSETQ. Trimming removed 0 bases from V and 5 bases from J; junction bases left unmatched: 13. This CDR3 reads CASSLGPRMGQVNEQYF. The CDR3 nucleotides read TGCGCCAGCAGCTTGGGTCCGAGGATGGGACAGGTTAACGAGCAGTACTTC.